These 9 T cell receptor beta chains came from one sample sequenced in a study of blood T cell repertoires in COVID-19. Measured with immunoSEQ multiplex PCR; TCRdb has only the in-frame clones, and not every one. The profile shows fewer than 120,000 clones, about 85% of them singletons. Material: peripheral blood. The receptor source for this set is a human donor in a cohort sampled during active COVID-19.

This clone was detected a few times. The chain employs TRBV5-6 and TRBJ2-5; 12 bases line up with TRBD1. Germline-derived CDR1 and CDR2 are SGHDT and YYEEEE. Trimming removed 4 bases from V and 5 bases from J; junction bases left unmatched: 6. The CDR3 loop spans 15 amino acids. As DNA, the CDR3 is TGTGCCAGCAGCCCGGGACAGGGGGCTTTTGAGACCCAGTACTTC. As protein: CASSPGQGAFETQYF.

The chain combines TRBV10-3 with TRBJ2-7; 7 nucleotides match TRBD2. CDR1 is ENHRY, CDR2 SYGVKD, per germline. The CDR3 has 16 amino acids. Losses at the gene ends were 4 bases for V and 3 bases for J; bases not matched to a gene: 12. Here the CDR3 DNA reads TGTGCCATCAGTGTGAAGCGGGGCCCCCCTAACTACGAGCAGTACTTC. It specifies CAISVKRGPPNYEQYF.

The chain couples TRBV7-3 to TRBJ2-5; weak D call: TRBD1 (6 bases). The CDR3 sequence is 14 residues long. Deletions cut 6 bases from V and 1 base from J, with 12 bases between. Germline CDR1 SGHTA, CDR2 FQGTGA. CDR3 residues: CASSHGQPQETQYF. The CDR3 coding sequence is TGTGCCAGCAGTCATGGACAGCCCCAAGAGACCCAGTACTTC.

The chain uses TRBV6-5 and TRBJ1-2; 8 bases are a match to TRBD1. The CDR3 totals 14 residues. In germline, CDR1 is MNHEY, CDR2 SVGAGI. Trimming at V came to 0 bases and at J to 7 bases, leaving 4 bases not matched to a gene. The CDR3 DNA sequence: TGTGCCAGCAGTTACTCGAATACAGGGGGTGGCTACACCTTC. Its translation is CASSYSNTGGGYTF.

The genes are TRBV2 and TRBJ1-6, with 11 bases fitting TRBD1. Germline V CDR1 and CDR2: SNHLY, FYNNEI. The V and J ends lost 6 bases and 9 bases, in that order; junction bases with no gene match: 4. This CDR3 is built from 14 residues. Here the CDR3 reads CASRTGTGGSPLHF. CDR3 bases: TGTGCCAGCAGGACCGGGACAGGGGGTTCACCCCTCCACTTT.

J is TRBJ1-1 and V is TRBV27; the match to TRBD1 covers 7 bases. Per the germline V gene, CDR1 is MNHEY and CDR2 is SMNVEV (reference sequence). After removal of 2 bases from V and 2 bases from J, the junction contained 2 bases not matched to a gene. This CDR3 contains 14 residues. CDR3 nucleotides: TGTGCCAGCAGTTTAAGGGACAGAAACACTGAAGCTTTCTTT. Translated: CASSLRDRNTEAFF.

The chain employs TRBV6-2 or TRBV6-3 and TRBJ1-5; D remains unclear. V lost 1 base, J lost 3 bases, and 16 bases lay in between. The CDR3 loop spans 17 amino acids. From germline, CDR1 is MNHEY and CDR2 SVGEGT. The CDR3 nucleotides read TGTGCCAGCAGTTACTACATCCAGTCAGGCTACAATCAGCCCCAGCATTTT. This translates into CASSYYIQSGYNQPQHF.

This sequence joins TRBV5-8 and TRBJ1-5; D gene uncertain. The CDR3 is made up of 14 amino acids. V was cut by 1 base and J by 1 base, with 6 bases left in between. The germline V gene encodes CDR1 SGHTS and CDR2 YDEGEE. CDR3 in amino acids: CASSLLLSNQPQHF. CDR3 DNA sequence: TGTGCCAGCAGCTTGCTACTAAGCAATCAGCCCCAGCATTTT.

The V gene is TRBV10-2, the J gene TRBJ1-3; TRBD1 is a possible D gene (6 bases). The germline V gene encodes CDR1 WSHSY and CDR2 SAAADI. V was clipped by 3 bases and J by 2 bases, with 8 bases between them. This CDR3 has 14 residues. This CDR3 is CASSDAGAGNTIYF. The CDR3 DNA follows: TGCGCCAGCAGTGACGCAGGGGCTGGAAACACCATATATTTT.